Sequencing of this T cell receptor (beta chain) was carried out in a study of cytomegalovirus exposure and HLA in healthy donors. Study findings and constraints: An analysis was carried out later, and it reportedly showed fewer N-insertions in an Asian-associated ancestry cluster than the roughly 670-donor mean. An analysis that was carried out later associated approximately 15,000 TCR beta sequences with HLA alleles at 0.05 false discovery rate.

CDR3 size: 15 residues. V gave up 5 bases and J gave up 4 bases; unmatched junction bases: 8. Germline CDR1 is SGHTA and CDR2 is FQGTGA. A note on this clone: Its specificity is unknown.

13 Jbeta primers and 60 Vbeta primers were used for the PCR. Data came from immunoSEQ multiplex PCR; TCRdb stores just in-frame clones and leaves some out. The sample consists of roughly 200,000 clones, more than 85% of them appearing once. The sample consisted of PBMCs. The clonotype was recovered from a woman younger than 35 in good health and CMV-seronegative. The chain uses TRBV7-3 and TRBJ1-2; TRBD1 matches at 9 bases. CDR3 sequence (DNA): TGTGCCAGCAGCCTTACCTCGGGACAGGGCTATGGCTACACCTTC. Protein: CASSLTSGQGYGYTF. The full variable domain, rest sourced from reference TRBV7-3 and TRBJ1-2, is GAGVSQTPSNKVTEKGKYVELRCDPISGHTALYWYRQSLGQGPEFLIYFQGTGAADDSGLPNDRFFAVRPEGSVSTLKIQRTERGDSAVYLCASSLTSGQGYGYTFGSGTRLTVV.